This TCR beta chain is drawn from a study of T-cell memory formation after mild COVID-19. A note on this clonotype: Its antigen is as yet unknown.

Study-wide results and caveats: Clones that contracted from day 15 to 85 had balanced CD4/CD8; later expanders were CD4+ biased. The authors left the SARS-CoV-2 specificity of second-wave clones peaking on day 37 unconfirmed.

There are 15 residues in the CDR3. V lost 0 bases and J 1 base, leaving 9 bases between the germline ends. Germline V lookup: CDR1 MNHEY, CDR2 SVGAGI. The 5'RACE method, run with constant-segment primers, produced TCR alpha and TCR beta cDNA libraries (carrying sample barcodes and UMIs). TCRdb used MiXCR to reprocess the 5' RACE reads, holding one entry per CDR3 protein. The table lists 180,000 or so distinct CDR3 sequences, 9.5% to 13% of them singletons. This chain uses TRBV6-5 with TRBJ1-1; no reliable D call. The sample consisted of PBMCs or a T cell subset sorted from them (not recorded which). The clonotype was recovered from a man aged 18-30 years who had mild COVID-19 (a few samples of this study predate the infection). Cell type and time point are not known. In DNA form, the CDR3 reads TGTGCCAGCAGTTACTCGGGTTTGCCGAACACTGAAGCTTTCTTT. It codes for CASSYSGLPNTEAFF.